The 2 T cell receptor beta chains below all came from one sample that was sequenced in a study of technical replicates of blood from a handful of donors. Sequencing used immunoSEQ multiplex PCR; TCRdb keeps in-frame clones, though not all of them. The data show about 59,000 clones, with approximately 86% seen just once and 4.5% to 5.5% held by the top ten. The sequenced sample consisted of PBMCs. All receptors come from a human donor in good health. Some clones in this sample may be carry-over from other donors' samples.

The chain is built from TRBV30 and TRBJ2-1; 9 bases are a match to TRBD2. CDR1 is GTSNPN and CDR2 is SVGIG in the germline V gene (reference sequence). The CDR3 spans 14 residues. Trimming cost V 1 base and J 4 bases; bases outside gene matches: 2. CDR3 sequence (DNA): TGTGCCTGGAGTGGGACTAGCGTTTACAATGAGCAGTTCTTC. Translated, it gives CAWSGTSVYNEQFF.

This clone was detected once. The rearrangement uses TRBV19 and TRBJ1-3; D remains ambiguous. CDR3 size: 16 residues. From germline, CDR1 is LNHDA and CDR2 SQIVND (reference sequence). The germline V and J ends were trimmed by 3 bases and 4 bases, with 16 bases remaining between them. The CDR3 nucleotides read TGTGCCAGTAGTATGCCCGCGGCAGCTAGAGGAAACACCATATATTTT. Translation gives CASSMPAAARGNTIYF.